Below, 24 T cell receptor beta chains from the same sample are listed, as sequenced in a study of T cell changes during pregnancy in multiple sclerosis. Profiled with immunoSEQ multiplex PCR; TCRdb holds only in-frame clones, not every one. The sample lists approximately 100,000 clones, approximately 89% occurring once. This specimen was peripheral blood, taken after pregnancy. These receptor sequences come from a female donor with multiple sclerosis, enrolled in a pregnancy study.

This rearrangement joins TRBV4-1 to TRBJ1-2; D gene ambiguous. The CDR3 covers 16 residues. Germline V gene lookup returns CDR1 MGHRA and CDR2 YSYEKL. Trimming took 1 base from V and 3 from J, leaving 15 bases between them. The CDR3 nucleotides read TGCGCCAGCAGCCAAGTTGGTGAAGCTCGCTACTATGGCTACACCTTC. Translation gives CASSQVGEARYYGYTF.

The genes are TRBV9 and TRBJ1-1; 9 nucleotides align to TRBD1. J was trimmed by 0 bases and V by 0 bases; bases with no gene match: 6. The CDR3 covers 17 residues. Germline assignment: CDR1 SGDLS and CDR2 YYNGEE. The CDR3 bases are TGTGCCAGCAGCGTAGATCCACAGGGGGCAGTGAACACTGAAGCTTTCTTT. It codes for CASSVDPQGAVNTEAFF.

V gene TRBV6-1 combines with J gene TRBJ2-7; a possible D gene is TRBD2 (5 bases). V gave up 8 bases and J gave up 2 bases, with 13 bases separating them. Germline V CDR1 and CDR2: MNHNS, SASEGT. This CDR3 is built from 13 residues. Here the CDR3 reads CASREGSTYEQYF. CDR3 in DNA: TGTGCCAGCCGCGAGGGCTCGACCTACGAGCAGTACTTC.

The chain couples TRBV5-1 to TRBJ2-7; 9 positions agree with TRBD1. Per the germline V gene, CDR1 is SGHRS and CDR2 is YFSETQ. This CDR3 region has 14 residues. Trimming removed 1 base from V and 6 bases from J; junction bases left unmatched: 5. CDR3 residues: CASSLRDRDVEQYF. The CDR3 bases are TGCGCCAGCAGCTTGAGGGACAGGGACGTCGAGCAGTACTTC.

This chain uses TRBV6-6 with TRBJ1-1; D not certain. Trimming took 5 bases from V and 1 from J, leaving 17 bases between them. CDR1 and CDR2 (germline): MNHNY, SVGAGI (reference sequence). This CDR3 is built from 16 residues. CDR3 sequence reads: CASSQSVSGKNTEAFF. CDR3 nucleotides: TGTGCCAGCAGTCAATCAGTCTCCGGGAAGAACACTGAAGCTTTCTTT.

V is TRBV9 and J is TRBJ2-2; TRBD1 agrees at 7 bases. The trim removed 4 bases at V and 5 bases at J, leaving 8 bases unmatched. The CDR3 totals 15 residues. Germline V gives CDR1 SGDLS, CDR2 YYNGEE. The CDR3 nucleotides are TGTGCCAGCAGCCGATTCGACAGGGAAACCGGGGAGCTGTTTTTT. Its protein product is CASSRFDRETGELFF.

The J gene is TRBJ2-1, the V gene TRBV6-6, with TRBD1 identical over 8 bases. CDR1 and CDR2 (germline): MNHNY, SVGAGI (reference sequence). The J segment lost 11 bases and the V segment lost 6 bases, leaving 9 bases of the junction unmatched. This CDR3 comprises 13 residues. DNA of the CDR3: TGTGCCAGCAGGCAGACAGGGGTCGGCCAGCAGTTCTTC. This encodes CASRQTGVGQQFF.

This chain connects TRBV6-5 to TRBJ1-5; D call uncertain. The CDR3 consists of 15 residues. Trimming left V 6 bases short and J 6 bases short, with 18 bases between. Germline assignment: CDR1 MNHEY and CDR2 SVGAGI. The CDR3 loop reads CASRQLAGGGQPQHF. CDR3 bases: TGTGCCAGCAGGCAACTGGCCGGAGGAGGTCAGCCCCAGCATTTT.

CDR3 DNA: TGTGCCTGGAGTGAACAGCATAATTCACCCCTCCACTTT. Translated, it gives CAWSEQHNSPLHF. J is TRBJ1-6 and V is TRBV30; D not resolved. Germline V lookup: CDR1 GTSNPN, CDR2 SVGIG (reference sequence). This CDR3 has 13 amino acids. V lost 1 base, J lost 5 bases, and 6 bases lay in between. Combining the CDR3 with reference TRBV30 and TRBJ1-6 gives the whole variable domain SQTIHQWPATLVQPVGSPLSLECTVEGTSNPNLYWYRQAAGRGLQLLFYSVGIGQISSEVPQNLSASRPQDRQFILSSKKLLLSDSGFYLCAWSEQHNSPLHFGNGTRLTVT.

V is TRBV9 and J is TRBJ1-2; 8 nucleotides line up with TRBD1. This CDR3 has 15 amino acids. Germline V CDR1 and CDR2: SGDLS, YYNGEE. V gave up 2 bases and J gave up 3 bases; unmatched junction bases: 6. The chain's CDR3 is CASSVSGQGHYGYTF. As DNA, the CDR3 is TGTGCCAGCAGCGTGTCAGGACAGGGCCACTATGGCTACACCTTC.

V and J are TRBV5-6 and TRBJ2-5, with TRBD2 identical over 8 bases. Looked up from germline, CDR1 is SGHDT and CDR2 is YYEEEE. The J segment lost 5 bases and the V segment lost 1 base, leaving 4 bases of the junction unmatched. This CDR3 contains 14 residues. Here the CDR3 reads CASSLTSGRETQYF. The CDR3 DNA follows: TGTGCCAGCAGCTTGACTAGCGGTAGGGAGACCCAGTACTTC.

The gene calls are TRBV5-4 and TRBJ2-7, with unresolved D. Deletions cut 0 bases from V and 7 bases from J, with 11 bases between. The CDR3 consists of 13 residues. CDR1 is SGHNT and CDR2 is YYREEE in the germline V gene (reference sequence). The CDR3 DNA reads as TGTGCCAGCAGCTTGGGTGGTGGCAGGGAGCAGTACTTC. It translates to CASSLGGGREQYF. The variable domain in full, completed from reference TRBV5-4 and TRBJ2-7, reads ETGVTQSPTHLIKTRGQQVTLRCSSQSGHNTVSWYQQALGQGPQFIFQYYREEENGRGNFPPRFSGLQFPNYSSELNVNALELDDSALYLCASSLGGGREQYFGPGTRLTVT.

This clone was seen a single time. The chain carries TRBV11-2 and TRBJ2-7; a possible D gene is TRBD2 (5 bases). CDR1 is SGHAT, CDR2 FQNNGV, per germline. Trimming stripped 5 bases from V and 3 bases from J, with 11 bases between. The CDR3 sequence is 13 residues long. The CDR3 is CASSGRSGYEQYF. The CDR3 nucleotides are TGTGCCAGCAGCGGCCGGAGCGGCTACGAGCAGTACTTC.

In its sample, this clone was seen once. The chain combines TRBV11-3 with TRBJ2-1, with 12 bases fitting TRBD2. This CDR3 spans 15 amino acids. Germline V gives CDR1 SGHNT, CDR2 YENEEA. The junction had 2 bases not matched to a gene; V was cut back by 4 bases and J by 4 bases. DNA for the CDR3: TGTGCCAGCAGCTCGACTAGCGGGGGATACAATGAGCAGTTCTTC. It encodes CASSSTSGGYNEQFF.

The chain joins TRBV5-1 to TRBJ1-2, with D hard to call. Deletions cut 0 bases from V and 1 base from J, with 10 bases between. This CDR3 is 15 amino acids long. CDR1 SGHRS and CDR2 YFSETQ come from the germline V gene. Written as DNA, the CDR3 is TGCGCCAGCAGCTTGGTACAGAGAGATAACTATGGCTACACCTTC. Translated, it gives CASSLVQRDNYGYTF.

CDR3 nucleotide sequence: TGTGCCACCAGCAGAGATAGCGGGGGGGCAGATACGCAGTATTTT. It codes for CATSRDSGGADTQYF. The gene calls are TRBV15 and TRBJ2-3; TRBD2 matches at 11 bases. The CDR3 contains 15 residues. Trimming at V came to 0 bases and at J to 4 bases, leaving 0 bases not matched to a gene. Per the germline V gene, CDR1 is LNHNV and CDR2 is YYDKDF (reference sequence).

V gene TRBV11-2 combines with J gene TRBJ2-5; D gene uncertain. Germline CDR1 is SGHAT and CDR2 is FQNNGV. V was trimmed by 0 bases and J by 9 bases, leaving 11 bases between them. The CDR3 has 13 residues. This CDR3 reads CASSLDKPLAQYF. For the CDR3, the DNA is TGTGCCAGCAGCTTAGATAAGCCCCTGGCCCAGTACTTC.

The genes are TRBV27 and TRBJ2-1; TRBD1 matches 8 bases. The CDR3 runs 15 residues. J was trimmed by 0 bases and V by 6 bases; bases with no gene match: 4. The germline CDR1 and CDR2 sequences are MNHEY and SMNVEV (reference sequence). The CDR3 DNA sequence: TGTGCCAGCAGATGGACAGGGACCTCCTACAATGAGCAGTTCTTC. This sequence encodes CASRWTGTSYNEQFF.

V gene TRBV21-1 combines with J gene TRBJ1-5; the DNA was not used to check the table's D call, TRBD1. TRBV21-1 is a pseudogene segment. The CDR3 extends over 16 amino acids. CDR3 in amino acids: CASSKARQGKYQPQHF. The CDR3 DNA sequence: TGTGCCAGCAGCAAAGCGAGACAGGGGAAATATCAGCCCCAGCATTTT.

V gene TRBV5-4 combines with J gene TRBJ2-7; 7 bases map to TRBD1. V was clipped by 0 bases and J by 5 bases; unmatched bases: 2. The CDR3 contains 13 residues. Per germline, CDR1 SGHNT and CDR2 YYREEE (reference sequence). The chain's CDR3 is CASSLADRDEQYF. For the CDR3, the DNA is TGTGCCAGCAGCTTGGCCGACAGGGACGAGCAGTACTTC.

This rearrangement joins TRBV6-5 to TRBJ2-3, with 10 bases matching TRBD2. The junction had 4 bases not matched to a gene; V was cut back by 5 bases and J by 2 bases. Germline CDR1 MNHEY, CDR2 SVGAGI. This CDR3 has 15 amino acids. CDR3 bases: TGTGCCAGCAGTCTCCTAGCGGGGGCCACAGATACGCAGTATTTT. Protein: CASSLLAGATDTQYF.

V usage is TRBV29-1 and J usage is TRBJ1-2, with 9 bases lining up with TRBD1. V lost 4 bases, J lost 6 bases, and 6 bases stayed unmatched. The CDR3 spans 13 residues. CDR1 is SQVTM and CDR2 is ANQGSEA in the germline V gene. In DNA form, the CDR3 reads TGCAGCGTTGTCTTAGGGGACAGGGATGGCTACACCTTC. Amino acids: CSVVLGDRDGYTF.

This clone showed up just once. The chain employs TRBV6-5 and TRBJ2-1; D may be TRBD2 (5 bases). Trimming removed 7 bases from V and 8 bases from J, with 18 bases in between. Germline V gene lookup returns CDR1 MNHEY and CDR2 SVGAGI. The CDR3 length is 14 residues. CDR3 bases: TGTGCCAGCACCTCCCTAGCCAGGTTTGATGAGCAGTTCTTC. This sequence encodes CASTSLARFDEQFF.

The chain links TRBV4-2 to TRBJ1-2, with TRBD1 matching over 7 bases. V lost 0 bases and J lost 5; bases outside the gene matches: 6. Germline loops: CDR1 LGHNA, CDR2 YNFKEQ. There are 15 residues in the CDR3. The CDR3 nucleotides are TGTGCCAGCAGCCAAGAGGGACAGCAGCGGTATGGCTACACCTTC. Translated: CASSQEGQQRYGYTF.